This TCR beta chain was sequenced for a study of cytomegalovirus exposure and HLA in healthy donors. The study's findings and limits: Earlier analysis looked at TCR beta V segments, and most were productive about 87% or about 30% of the time. According to a later analysis, donors in an Asian-associated ancestry cluster reportedly had fewer N-insertions than the approximately 670-donor mean.

PCR used 60 Vbeta primers and 13 Jbeta primers. TCRdb's copy holds only in-frame clones and misses some; the assay was immunoSEQ multiplex PCR. Found here are 90,000 to 150,000 clones, 75% to 80% of them singletons; the top ten hold 3% to 4%. The CDR3 contains 14 residues. In germline, CDR1 is WNHNN, CDR2 SYGVQD (reference sequence). V was pared by 11 bases and J by 8 bases, with 15 bases of the junction left unmatched. As regards this clone: Its specificity is not known.

Sequences were obtained from PBMCs. This sequence joins TRBV10-1 and TRBJ2-7; 10 nucleotides align to TRBD1. The clonotype was recovered from a woman aged 25 to 45 in good health and CMV-seropositive. The CDR3: CASRGPGTGVKQYF. The CDR3 DNA follows: TGCGCCTCGAGGGGCCCGGGGACAGGGGTGAAGCAGTACTTC.